This TCR beta chain was profiled in a study of cytomegalovirus exposure and HLA in healthy donors. Study details: Later, an analysis reported that the 110 or so validation repertoires had used the same platform as the 500 to 750 first-cohort repertoires.

Whole-study results and caveats: Using the classifier, cytomegalovirus status was reportedly diagnosed with high specificity and sensitivity. The authors confirmed in vitro that three CMV-associated chains were specific for CMV antigens.

Only in-frame clones appear in the TCRdb table, and some are missing; sequencing was by immunoSEQ multiplex PCR. The sample records about 110,000 clones, more than 70% being singletons. A note on this clone: Its antigen remains unknown.

The CDR3 loop spans 15 amino acids. Germline loops: CDR1 SGHDT, CDR2 YYEEEE. Trimming cost V 0 bases and J 3 bases, with 12 bases left between them. The receptor was isolated from a woman younger than 30 in good health and CMV-seronegative. The V gene is TRBV5-6, the J gene TRBJ1-1, with a tentative D call TRBD1 (6 bases). The source material was PBMCs. This chain's CDR3 is CASSLARDTDTEAFF. Here the CDR3 DNA reads TGTGCCAGCAGCTTGGCTCGGGACACCGACACTGAAGCTTTCTTT.